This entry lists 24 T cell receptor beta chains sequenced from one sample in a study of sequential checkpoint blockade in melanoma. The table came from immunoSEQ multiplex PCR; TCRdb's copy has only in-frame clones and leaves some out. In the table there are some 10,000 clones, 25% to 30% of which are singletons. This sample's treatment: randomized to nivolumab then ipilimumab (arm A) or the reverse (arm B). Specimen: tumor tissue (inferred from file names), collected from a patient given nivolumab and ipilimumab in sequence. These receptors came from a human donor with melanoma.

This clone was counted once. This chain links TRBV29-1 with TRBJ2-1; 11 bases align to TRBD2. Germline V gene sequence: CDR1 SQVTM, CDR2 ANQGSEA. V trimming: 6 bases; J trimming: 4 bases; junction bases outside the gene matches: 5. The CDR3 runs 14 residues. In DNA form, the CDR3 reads TGCAGCGTCGAAACTAGCGGGAGTTACAATGAGCAGTTCTTC. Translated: CSVETSGSYNEQFF.

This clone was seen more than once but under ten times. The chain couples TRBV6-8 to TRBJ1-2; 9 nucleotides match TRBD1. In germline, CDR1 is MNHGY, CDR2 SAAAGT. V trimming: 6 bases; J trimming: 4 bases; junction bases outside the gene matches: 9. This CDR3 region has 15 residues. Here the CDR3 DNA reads TGTGCCAGCAGCAAGGACAGGGGTAGCACCTATGGCTACACCTTC. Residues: CASSKDRGSTYGYTF.

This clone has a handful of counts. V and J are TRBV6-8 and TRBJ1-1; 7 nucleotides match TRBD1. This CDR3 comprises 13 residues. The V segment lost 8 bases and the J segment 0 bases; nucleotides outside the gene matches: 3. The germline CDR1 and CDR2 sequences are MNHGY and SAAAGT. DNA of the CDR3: TGTGCCAGCGGCGGACAGGTGAACACTGAAGCTTTCTTT. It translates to CASGGQVNTEAFF.

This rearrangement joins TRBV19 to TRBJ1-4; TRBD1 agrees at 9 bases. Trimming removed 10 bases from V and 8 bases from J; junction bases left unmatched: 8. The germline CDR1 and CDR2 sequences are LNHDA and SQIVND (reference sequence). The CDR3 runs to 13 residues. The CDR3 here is CATLTGGGEKLFF. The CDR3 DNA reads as TGTGCCACCTTGACAGGGGGAGGAGAAAAACTGTTTTTT.

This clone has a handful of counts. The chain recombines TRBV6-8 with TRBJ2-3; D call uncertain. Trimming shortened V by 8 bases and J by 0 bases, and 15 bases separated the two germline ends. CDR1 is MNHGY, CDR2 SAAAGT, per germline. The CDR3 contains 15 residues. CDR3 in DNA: TGTGCCAGCGCTTATTCGGGCCGTAGCACAGATACGCAGTATTTT. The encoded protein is CASAYSGRSTDTQYF.

CDR3 in amino acids: CASSYWGAAAVGRETQYF. The CDR3 DNA reads TGTGCCAGCAGTTACTGGGGGGCGGCCGCAGTAGGAAGAGAGACCCAGTACTTC. The rearrangement joins TRBV6-8 to TRBJ2-5; D might be TRBD1 or TRBD2, each matching 6 bases. Germline V gene sequence: CDR1 MNHGY, CDR2 SAAAGT. The CDR3 contains 18 residues. V lost 1 base and J 4 bases, leaving 22 bases between the germline ends.

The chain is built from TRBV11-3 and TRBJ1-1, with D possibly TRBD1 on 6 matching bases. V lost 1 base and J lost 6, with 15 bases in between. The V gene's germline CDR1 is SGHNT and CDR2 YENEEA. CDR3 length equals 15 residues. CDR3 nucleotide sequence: TGTGCCAGCAGCTTAGTCCCGGCAGGGGTGGCTGAAGCTTTCTTT. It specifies CASSLVPAGVAEAFF.

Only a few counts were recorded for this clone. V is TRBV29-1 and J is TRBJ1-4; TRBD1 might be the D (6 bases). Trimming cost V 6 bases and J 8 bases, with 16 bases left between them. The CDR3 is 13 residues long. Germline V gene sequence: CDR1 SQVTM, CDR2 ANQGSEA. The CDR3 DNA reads TGCAGCGTCACCGGGACAATAGGCGAAAAACTGTTTTTT. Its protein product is CSVTGTIGEKLFF.

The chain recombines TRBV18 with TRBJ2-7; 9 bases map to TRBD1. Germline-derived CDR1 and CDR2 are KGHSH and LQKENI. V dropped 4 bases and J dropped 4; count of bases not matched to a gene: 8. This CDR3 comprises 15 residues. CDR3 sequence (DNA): TGTGCCAGCTCACTCTCCGGACAGGGGAAGTACGAGCAGTACTTC. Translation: CASSLSGQGKYEQYF. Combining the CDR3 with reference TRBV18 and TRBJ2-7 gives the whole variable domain NAGVMQNPRHLVRRRGQEARLRCSPMKGHSHVYWYRQLPEEGLKFMVYLQKENIIDESGMPKERFSAEFPKEGPSILRIQQVVRGDSAAYFCASSLSGQGKYEQYFGPGTRLTVT.

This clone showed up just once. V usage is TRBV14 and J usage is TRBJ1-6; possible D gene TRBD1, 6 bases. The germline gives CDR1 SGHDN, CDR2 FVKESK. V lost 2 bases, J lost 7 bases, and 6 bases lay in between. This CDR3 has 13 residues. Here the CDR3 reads CASSQTGNSPLHF. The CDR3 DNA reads TGTGCCAGCAGCCAAACAGGGAATTCACCCCTCCACTTT.

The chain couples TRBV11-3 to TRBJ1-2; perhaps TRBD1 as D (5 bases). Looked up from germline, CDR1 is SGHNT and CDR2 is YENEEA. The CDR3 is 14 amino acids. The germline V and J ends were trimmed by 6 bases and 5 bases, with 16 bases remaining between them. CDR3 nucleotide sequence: TGTGCCAGCAGTCCCACGGGGGGAGCTTATGGCTACACCTTC. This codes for CASSPTGGAYGYTF.

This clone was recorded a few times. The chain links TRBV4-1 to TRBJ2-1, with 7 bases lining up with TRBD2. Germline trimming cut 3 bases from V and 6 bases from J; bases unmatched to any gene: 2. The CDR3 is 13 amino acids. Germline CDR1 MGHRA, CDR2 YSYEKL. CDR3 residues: CASSHGRGNEQFF. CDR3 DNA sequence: TGCGCCAGCAGCCATGGGAGGGGCAATGAGCAGTTCTTC.

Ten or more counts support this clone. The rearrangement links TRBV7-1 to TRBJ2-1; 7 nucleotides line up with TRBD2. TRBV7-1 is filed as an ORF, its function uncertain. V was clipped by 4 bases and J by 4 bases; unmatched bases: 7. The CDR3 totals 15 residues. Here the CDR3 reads CASSLMAGEYNEQFF. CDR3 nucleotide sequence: TGTGCCAGCAGCTTAATGGCGGGGGAATACAATGAGCAGTTCTTC.

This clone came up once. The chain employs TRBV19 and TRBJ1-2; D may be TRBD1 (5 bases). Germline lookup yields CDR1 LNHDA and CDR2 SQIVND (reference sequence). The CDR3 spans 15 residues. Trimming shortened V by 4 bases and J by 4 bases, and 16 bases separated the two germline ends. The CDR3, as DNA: TGTGCCAGTAGTACGAAGACAGATAAAGCCTATGGCTACACCTTC. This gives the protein CASSTKTDKAYGYTF.

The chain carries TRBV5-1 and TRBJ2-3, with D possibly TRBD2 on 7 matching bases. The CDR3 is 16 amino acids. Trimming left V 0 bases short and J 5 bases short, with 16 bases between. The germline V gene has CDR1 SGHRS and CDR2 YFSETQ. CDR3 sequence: CASSLAGGPMQDTQYF. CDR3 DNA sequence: TGCGCCAGCAGCTTGGCCGGGGGGCCCATGCAAGATACGCAGTATTTT.

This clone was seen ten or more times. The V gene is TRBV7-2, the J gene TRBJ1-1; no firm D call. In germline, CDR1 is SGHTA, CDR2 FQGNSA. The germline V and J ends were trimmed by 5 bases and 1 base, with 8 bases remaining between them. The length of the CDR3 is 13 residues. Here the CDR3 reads CASSAGGNTEAFF. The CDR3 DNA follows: TGTGCCAGCAGCGCTGGAGGGAACACTGAAGCTTTCTTT. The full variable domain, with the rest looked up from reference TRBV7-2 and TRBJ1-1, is GAGVSQSPSNKVTEKGKDVELRCDPISGHTALYWYRQSLGQGLEFLIYFQGNSAPDKSGLPSDRFSAERTGGSVSTLTIQRTQQEDSAVYLCASSAGGNTEAFFGQGTRLTVV.

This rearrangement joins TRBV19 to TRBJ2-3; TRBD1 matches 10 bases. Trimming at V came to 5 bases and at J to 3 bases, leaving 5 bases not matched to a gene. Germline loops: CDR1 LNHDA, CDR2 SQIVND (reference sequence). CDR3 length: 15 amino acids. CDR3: CASSLRTGGTDTQYF. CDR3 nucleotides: TGTGCCAGTAGTCTCAGGACAGGGGGGACAGATACGCAGTATTTT.

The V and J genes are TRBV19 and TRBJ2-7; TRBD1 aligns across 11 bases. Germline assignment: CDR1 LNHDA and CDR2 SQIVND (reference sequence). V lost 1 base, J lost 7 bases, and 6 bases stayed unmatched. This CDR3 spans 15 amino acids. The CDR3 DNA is TGTGCCAGTAGTATAGGGACAGGGGGCATTTTGGAGCAGTACTTC. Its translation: CASSIGTGGILEQYF.

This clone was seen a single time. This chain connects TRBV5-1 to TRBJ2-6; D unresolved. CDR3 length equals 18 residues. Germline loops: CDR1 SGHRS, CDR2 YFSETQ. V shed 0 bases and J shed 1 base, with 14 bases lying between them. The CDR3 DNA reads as TGCGCCAGCAGCTTGGGGTCCCCTTTGAGTTCTGGGGCCAACGTCCTGACTTTC. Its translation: CASSLGSPLSSGANVLTF.

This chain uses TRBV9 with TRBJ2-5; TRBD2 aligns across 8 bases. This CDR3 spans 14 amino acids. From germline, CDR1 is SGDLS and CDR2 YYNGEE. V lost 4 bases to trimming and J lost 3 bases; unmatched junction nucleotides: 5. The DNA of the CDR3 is TGTGCCAGCAGCCCCTCGGGGGGGGAAGAGACCCAGTACTTC. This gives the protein CASSPSGGEETQYF.

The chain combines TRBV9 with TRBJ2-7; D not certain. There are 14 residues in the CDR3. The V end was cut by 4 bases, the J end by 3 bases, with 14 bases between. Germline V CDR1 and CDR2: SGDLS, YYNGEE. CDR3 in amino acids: CASSPPETLYEQYF. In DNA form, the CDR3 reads TGTGCCAGCAGCCCGCCCGAAACTCTCTACGAGCAGTACTTC. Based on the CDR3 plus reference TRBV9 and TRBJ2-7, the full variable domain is DSGVTQTPKHLITATGQRVTLRCSPRSGDLSVYWYQQSLDQGLQFLIQYYNGEERAKGNILERFSAQQFPDLHSELNLSSLELGDSALYFCASSPPETLYEQYFGPGTRLTVT.

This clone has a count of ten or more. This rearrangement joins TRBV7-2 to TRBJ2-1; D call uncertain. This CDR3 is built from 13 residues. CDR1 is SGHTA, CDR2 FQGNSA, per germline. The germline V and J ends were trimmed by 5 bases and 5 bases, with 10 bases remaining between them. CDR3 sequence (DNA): TGTGCCAGCAGCCCTCGCGGTAACAATGAGCAGTTCTTC. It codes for CASSPRGNNEQFF.

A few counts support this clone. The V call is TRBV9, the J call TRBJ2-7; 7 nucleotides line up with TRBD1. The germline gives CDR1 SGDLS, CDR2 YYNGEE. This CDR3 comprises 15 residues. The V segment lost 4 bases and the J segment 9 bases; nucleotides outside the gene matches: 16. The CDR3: CASSSGTAPVGGQYF. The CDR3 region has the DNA TGTGCCAGCAGCTCAGGGACAGCCCCCGTAGGTGGGCAGTACTTC.

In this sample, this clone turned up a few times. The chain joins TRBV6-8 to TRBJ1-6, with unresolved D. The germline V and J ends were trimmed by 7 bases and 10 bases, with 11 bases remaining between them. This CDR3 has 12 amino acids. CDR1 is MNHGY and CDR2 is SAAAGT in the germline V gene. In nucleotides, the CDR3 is TGTGCCAGCAATGGGTATGCCTCACCCCTCCACTTT. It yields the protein CASNGYASPLHF.